One TCR beta chain is described in this entry. Its antigen is not yet known. It may be a read error: a sequence one base away is much more abundant. Spanning cysteine to phenylalanine, the CDR3 consists of 13 amino acids. The sequence is cut down to CDR3 DNA, 39 bases in frame from base 1. The germline V gene provides CDR1 SQVTM and CDR2 ANQGSEA. For this chain, trimming is 7 bases at the V end and 11 bases at the J end, and the number of junction bases without a gene match is 14. Libraries of naive CD8 T cells were generated from roughly 20,000 to 1,000,000 sorted cells, with 10%, 30% or 50% of the purified RNA used. Naive CD8 T cells, defined as CD8+CD4-CCR7+CD45RA+, were FACS-sorted into RLT Plus buffer on a BD FACSAria II. Ten to eleven TCR copies' worth of Jurkat RNA were spiked into roughly 20,000-1,000,000 naive CD8 T cell samples to test detection sensitivity. CD8 T cells were enriched with RosetteSep CD8+ T Cell Enrichment Cocktail and Ficoll-Paque, followed by ACK red cell lysis.

The library was obtained by PCR. Sequenced on an Illumina HiSeq 4000. Preparation of bulk TCR libraries followed a previously described approach, with the TCR primers listed in Table S5. Total RNA was purified with the Qiagen AllPrep DNA/RNA kit. Before any analysis, reads coming from multiple sequencing runs of the same library were combined into one pool. Per the original workflow: Reads were retained only if the reads had an exact TCR constant sequence, and the retained reads were trimmed to 150 nt and grouped according to their 12-nt molecular barcodes. Within each barcode group, reads were sub-clustered at a 15% Levenshtein threshold, and quality-weighted consensus sequences were built per RNA molecule. Non-functional sequences were discarded, and so were lower-count sequences lying one edit away from another sequence. Barcode sub-clusters with fewer than 20% of the maximum read count were removed, based on fitting two negative binomial distributions. The public sequencing data were trimmed at Q25 with fastp and processed into clonotypes with MiXCR by TCRdb, which kept only in-frame beta chains. When rows share a CDR3 protein, they turn into one entry using the most common DNA and genes. TCRdb's processing, not the authors' own work, is the source of the V and J calls. This sample comprises hundreds of thousands of distinct CDR3 sequences, 15% to 20% of them detected only once. Together, the top ten hold roughly 0.83% of the sample.

The sample comes from a study of molecular identifiers for immune sequencing clone quantification (dated by TCRdb to the late 2010s). For the study in its entirety: For a replicate experiment, the RNA from either approximately 20,000 or 100,000 naive CD8 T cells was divided into five aliquots, and four of those aliquots went on to sequencing. This methods study benchmarked molecular-identifier clustering-based TCR repertoire sequencing (MIDCIRS) and TCR RNA copy counting, using CD8 T cells to do so. General study outcomes and caveats: Identical TCR molecules sharing a barcode could cause highly expanded clone sizes to be underestimated. Spiked-in Jurkat TCR RNA (approximately 10 copies' worth), which is not part of the donor repertoire, was contained in the naive libraries. Without barcode sub-clustering, chimeric consensus sequences inflated TCR diversity; chimeras reached as high as 47%. A single cell's worth of spiked-in Jurkat TCR RNA was reported detectable even among under 1.3 million naive CD8 T cells. In CMV-specific effector cells, clones with more than 20 RNA copies contained over 98% of molecules, whereas in naive cells such clones contained under 1% of molecules. Modeling estimated roughly 3.2 recovered TCR RNA copies per cell, compared with approximately 10 by digital PCR, which implies roughly 30% capture efficiency.

This receptor was obtained from a human donor in good health. Some libraries in this study had Jurkat cell RNA spiked in. The sequencing sample was made of naive CD8+ T cells from blood, with Jurkat cell RNA spiked in. The cell subset or site label, as the study defines it: FACS-sorted CD8+CD4-CCR7+CD45RA+ naive T cells. The chain uses TRBV29-1 and TRBJ1-1; 9 bases in between match TRBD1. The DNA sequence is given as TGCAGCGCCCCCGGGACAGGGAGGTATGATGCTTTCTTT. The encoded protein is CSAPGTGRYDAFF. Reference TRBV29-1 and TRBJ1-1 proteins supply the regions before and after the CDR3; the full variable domain is: SAVISQKPSRDICQRGTSLTIQCQVDSQVTMMFWYRQQPGQSLTLIATANQGSEATYESGFVIDKFPISRPNLTFSTLTVSNMSPEDSSIYLCSAPGTGRYDAFFGQGTRLTVV.